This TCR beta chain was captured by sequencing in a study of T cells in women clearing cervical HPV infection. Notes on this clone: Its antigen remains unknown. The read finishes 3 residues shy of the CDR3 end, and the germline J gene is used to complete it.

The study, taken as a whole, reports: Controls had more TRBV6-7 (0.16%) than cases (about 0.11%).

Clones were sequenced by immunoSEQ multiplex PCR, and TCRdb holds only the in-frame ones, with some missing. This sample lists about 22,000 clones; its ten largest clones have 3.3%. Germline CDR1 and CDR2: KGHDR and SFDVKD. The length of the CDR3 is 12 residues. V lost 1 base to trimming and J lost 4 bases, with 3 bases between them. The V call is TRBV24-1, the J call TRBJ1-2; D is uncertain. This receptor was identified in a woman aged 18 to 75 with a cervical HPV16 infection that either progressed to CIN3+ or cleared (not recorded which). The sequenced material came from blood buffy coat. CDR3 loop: CATSDLGYGYTF. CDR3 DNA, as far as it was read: TGTGCCACCAGTGATTTAGGCTATGGC.